This entry is about one T cell receptor (beta chain). Original handling: By means of reference gene primer amplification, nucleated cell counts were estimated. Produced via immunoSEQ multiplex PCR; TCRdb's table is partial and in-frame only. The DNA was the basis for D and trimming; V, J and clone size are from that table. The repertoire consists of 95,000 to 150,000 clones, with over 70% occurring once and the leading ten covering roughly 2%. V gave up 7 bases and J gave up 7 bases; unmatched junction bases: 21. Germline-derived CDR1 and CDR2 are LGHDT and YNNKEL (reference sequence). The CDR3 has 17 residues. These data are taken from a study of blood T cell repertoires in COVID-19. Study-level information: The origin of the acute and convalescent COVID-19 samples was the United States, Italy and Spain. PBMCs, B-cell-depleted T cells, or T cells were the source of the cDNA or gDNA that made up the material.

The origin of this receptor is a man aged 70 or older with acute or convalescent COVID-19. The sample taken for sequencing was peripheral blood. The chain carries TRBV3-1 (or the pseudogene TRBV3-2) and TRBJ1-2, with TRBD1 identical over 7 bases. CDR3 nucleotides: TGTGCCAGCACAGGGGGGCCGCAGGCCGGGCGTTTGAGTGGCTACACCTTC. Amino acid sequence: CASTGGPQAGRLSGYTF.